A selection of T cell receptor beta chains follows, all from one sample in a study of molecular identifiers for immune sequencing clone quantification. Each CDR3 protein gets one entry after TCRdb re-called the PCR reads with MiXCR. Of under 650,000 distinct CDR3 sequences listed, 15% to 20% are singletons. Sample: naive CD8+ T cells from blood, with Jurkat cell RNA spiked in. The source is a human donor in good health. Some libraries in this study had Jurkat cell RNA spiked in. CDR3s include the opening cysteine and the closing phenylalanine or tryptophan.

CDR3 length: 16
V gene: TRBV7-6
CDR3 protein: CASSLDVAGGEDTQYF

CDR3 length: 13
V gene: TRBV7-6
CDR3 protein: CASSLAQWTEAFF

CDR3 length: 15
V gene: TRBV5-4
CDR3 protein: CASSLNWGAQETQYF

CDR3 length: 15
V gene: TRBV27
CDR3 protein: CVSSPVGATTDTQYF

CDR3 length: 15
V gene: TRBV9
CDR3 protein: CASSVGQLGDTEAFF

CDR3 length: 15
V gene: TRBV3-1
CDR3 protein: CASSQLTSEQETQYF

CDR3 length: 15
V gene: TRBV3-1
CDR3 protein: CASSRPGQSTYEQYF

CDR3 length: 14
V gene: TRBV6-2/TRBV6-3
CDR3 protein: CASRPEDIFYEQYF

CDR3 length: 15
V gene: TRBV7-2
CDR3 protein: CASSLGPTGDSPLHF

CDR3 length: 18
V gene: TRBV6-1
CDR3 protein: CASSEIRERRYSNQPQHF

CDR3 length: 15
V gene: TRBV27
CDR3 protein: CASSRQVNYNSPLHF

CDR3 length: 15
V gene: TRBV4-3
CDR3 protein: CASSQERTSGYEQYF

CDR3 length: 13
V gene: TRBV6-2/TRBV6-3
CDR3 protein: CASSETGYFEQFF